Presented here are 11 T cell receptor beta chains from one specimen sequenced in a study of blood T cell repertoires in COVID-19. The repertoire was sequenced with immunoSEQ multiplex PCR; TCRdb's copy has only in-frame clones and lacks some. The sample has fewer than 250,000 clones; 90% to 95% are singletons. The source material was peripheral blood. These receptors were obtained from a man between 60 and 75 years old with COVID-19, enrolled during active disease.

This clone was counted only a few times. The rearrangement links TRBV7-2 to TRBJ1-2, with a tentative D call TRBD1 (5 bases). CDR1 is SGHTA, CDR2 FQGNSA, per germline. V was cut by 0 bases and J by 4 bases, with 6 bases left in between. CDR3 length: 13 residues. CDR3 bases: TGTGCCAGCAGCTTAGCGACAGTCTATGGCTACACCTTC. Its protein is CASSLATVYGYTF. Variable domain in full (rest from reference TRBV7-2 and TRBJ1-2): GAGVSQSPSNKVTEKGKDVELRCDPISGHTALYWYRQSLGQGLEFLIYFQGNSAPDKSGLPSDRFSAERTGGSVSTLTIQRTQQEDSAVYLCASSLATVYGYTFGSGTRLTVV.

V gene TRBV5-6 combines with J gene TRBJ2-2; 8 bases align to TRBD2. V lost 3 bases to trimming and J lost 0 bases; unmatched junction nucleotides: 1. Germline V gene data show CDR1 as SGHDT and CDR2 as YYEEEE. CDR3 length: 15 amino acids. CDR3 DNA: TGTGCCAGCAGCTATAGCGGGGCGAACACCGGGGAGCTGTTTTTT. The encoded protein is CASSYSGANTGELFF.

This clone has a handful of counts. The rearrangement links TRBV6-5 to TRBJ1-2, with a weak D call TRBD1 (5 bases). In germline, CDR1 is MNHEY, CDR2 SVGAGI. This CDR3 is built from 12 residues. CDR3 in DNA: TGTGCGGGAGCGGGGGGAAACTATGGCTACACCTTC. Protein: CAGAGGNYGYTF.

The V call is TRBV7-3, the J call TRBJ2-7; possibly TRBD2 for D (5 bases). The CDR3 contains 14 residues. In germline, CDR1 is SGHTA, CDR2 FQGTGA. V was trimmed by 5 bases and J by 6 bases, leaving 17 bases between them. The CDR3 DNA is TGTGCCAGCAGCCCATCTAGCTCCAAGGCCGAGCAGTACTTC. Amino acids: CASSPSSSKAEQYF.

This clone was seen once. The chain carries TRBV5-6 and TRBJ1-2; a weak D match, TRBD1 (6 bases). The germline V and J ends were trimmed by 0 bases and 1 base, with 13 bases remaining between them. Germline V lookup: CDR1 SGHDT, CDR2 YYEEEE. The CDR3 sequence is 16 residues long. As DNA, the CDR3 is TGTGCCAGCAGCTTGGCCAGGGGAAGGGTTAACTATGGCTACACCTTC. The encoded protein is CASSLARGRVNYGYTF.

CDR3 in amino acids: CASSVVLAGGPGEQFF. For the CDR3, the DNA is TGTGCCAGCAGCGTAGTTCTCGCGGGGGGGCCTGGGGAGCAGTTCTTC. This chain joins TRBV9 and TRBJ2-1, with 9 bases aligning to TRBD2. Unmatched junction bases numbered 11, after V lost 0 bases and J lost 10 bases. CDR3 length: 16 residues. Per the germline V gene, CDR1 is SGDLS and CDR2 is YYNGEE.

This chain uses TRBV5-1 with TRBJ2-1, with 8 bases identical to TRBD2. V trimming: 4 bases; J trimming: 10 bases; junction bases outside the gene matches: 7. Germline V lookup: CDR1 SGHRS, CDR2 YFSETQ. The CDR3 length is 13 residues. CDR3 coding DNA: TGCGCCAGCAGCCGGCCCCCGGGAGGGGAGCAGTTCTTC. Its translation: CASSRPPGGEQFF.

This chain joins TRBV27 and TRBJ1-6; tentatively, D is TRBD1 (6 bases). With 6 bases removed from V and 4 bases from J, the gap between germline ends came to 22 bases. Germline V gives CDR1 MNHEY, CDR2 SMNVEV (reference sequence). This CDR3 has 18 amino acids. In DNA, the CDR3 is TGTGCCAGCAGCTTACAGACAGGTCTCTTCTCTTATAATTCACCCCTCCACTTT. Amino acids: CASSLQTGLFSYNSPLHF.

The rearrangement joins TRBV18 to TRBJ2-2, with a tentative D call TRBD2 (5 bases). CDR3 length equals 14 residues. V lost 5 bases, J lost 5 bases, and 12 bases lay in between. The germline CDR1 and CDR2 sequences are KGHSH and LQKENI. CDR3 region: CASSYGGGTGELFF. The CDR3 nucleotides are TGTGCCAGCTCATACGGAGGCGGGACCGGGGAGCTGTTTTTT.

The V call is TRBV20-1, the J call TRBJ1-2; no reliable D call. This CDR3 has 11 residues. V was pared by 2 bases and J by 4 bases, with 5 bases between. The V gene's germline CDR1 is DFQATT and CDR2 SNEGSKA (reference sequence). CDR3 protein: CSARSVYGYTF. The CDR3 nucleotides are TGCAGTGCTAGAAGCGTCTATGGCTACACCTTC.

The gene calls are TRBV28 and TRBJ1-2; D is undetermined. The CDR3 extends over 17 amino acids. The germline CDR1 and CDR2 sequences are MDHEN and SYDVKM. Deletions cut 6 bases from V and 2 bases from J, with 22 bases between. The DNA of the CDR3 is TGTGCCAGCAGCCTTCCTTACCCTGGGCGACTAAACTATGGCTACACCTTC. This codes for CASSLPYPGRLNYGYTF.